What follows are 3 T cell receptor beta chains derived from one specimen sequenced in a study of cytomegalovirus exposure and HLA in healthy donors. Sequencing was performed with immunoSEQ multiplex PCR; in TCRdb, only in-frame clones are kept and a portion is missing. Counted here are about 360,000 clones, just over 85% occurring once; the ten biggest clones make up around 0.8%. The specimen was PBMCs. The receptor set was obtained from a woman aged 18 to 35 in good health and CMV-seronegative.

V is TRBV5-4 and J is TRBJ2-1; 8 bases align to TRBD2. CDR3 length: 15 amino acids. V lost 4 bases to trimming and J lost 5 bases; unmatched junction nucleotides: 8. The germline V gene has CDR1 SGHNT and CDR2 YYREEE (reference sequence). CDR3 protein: CASSLERGNDNEQFF. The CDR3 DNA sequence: TGTGCCAGCAGCCTTGAGCGGGGGAACGACAATGAGCAGTTCTTC.

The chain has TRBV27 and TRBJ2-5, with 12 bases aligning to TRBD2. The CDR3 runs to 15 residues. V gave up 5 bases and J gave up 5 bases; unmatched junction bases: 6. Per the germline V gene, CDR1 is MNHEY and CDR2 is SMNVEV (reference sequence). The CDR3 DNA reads TGTGCCAGCAGTCTAGCGGGAGGGCCGTGGGAGACCCAGTACTTC. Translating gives CASSLAGGPWETQYF.

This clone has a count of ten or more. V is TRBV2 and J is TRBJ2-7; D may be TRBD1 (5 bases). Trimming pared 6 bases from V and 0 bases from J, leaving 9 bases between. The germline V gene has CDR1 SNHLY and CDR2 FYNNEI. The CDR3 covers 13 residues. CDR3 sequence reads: CASRDNPSYEQYF. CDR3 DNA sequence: TGTGCCAGCAGGGACAACCCCTCCTACGAGCAGTACTTC.